These T cell receptor beta chains were read from a single sample in a study of T cell responses to AZD1222 COVID-19 vaccine. Repertoires were generated with immunoSEQ multiplex PCR, while TCRdb's copy carries only in-frame clones and drops some. The sample includes 100,000 or so clones, about nine tenths of them seen just once. The sample consisted of peripheral blood, taken on day 0 of AZD1222 vaccination. These receptors were taken from an adult in good health. The CDR3 runs from the conserved cysteine through the conserved F or W. Each record gives: D gene, V gene, clone size, CDR3 length, J gene, CDR3 DNA, CDR3 protein. A D gene is named only where the DNA matches it firmly. Not every row has a clone size; where given, it reads once, few, many or a size class.

D: NA; V: TRBV24-1; size: NA; length: 14; J: TRBJ2-7; DNA: TGTGCCACCAGTGAACGAGGGGGATCGTCCGAGCAGTACTTC; CDR3: CATSERGGSSEQYF
D: NA; V: TRBV3-1/TRBV3-2; size: NA; length: 13; J: TRBJ2-5; DNA: TGTGCCAGCAGCCAAGATAAGGGTGAGACCCAGTACTTC; CDR3: CASSQDKGETQYF
D: TRBD2; V: TRBV7-2; size: NA; length: 13; J: TRBJ2-7; DNA: TGTGCCAGCAGCTTAGGGCTAGCGGGGACGCAGGACTTC; CDR3: CASSLGLAGTQDF
D: NA; V: TRBV19; size: NA; length: 14; J: TRBJ1-2; DNA: TGTGCCAGTACCCTAGGGGGGGTGCGCTATGGCTACACCTTC; CDR3: CASTLGGVRYGYTF
D: TRBD1; V: TRBV19; size: NA; length: 15; J: TRBJ1-1; DNA: TGTGCCAGTAACAAAGACAGGGGGGCTTACACTGAAGCTTTCTTT; CDR3: CASNKDRGAYTEAFF
D: TRBD1; V: TRBV30; size: NA; length: 15; J: TRBJ2-1; DNA: TGTGCCTGGAGTGCCGGGACAGGGGACTACAATGAGCAGTTCTTC; CDR3: CAWSAGTGDYNEQFF
D: NA; V: TRBV5-1; size: NA; length: 16; J: TRBJ2-3; DNA: TGCGCCAGCAGCTTGTGGGCGGGGATGGTGGCAGATACGCAGTATTTT; CDR3: CASSLWAGMVADTQYF
D: NA; V: TRBV7-9; size: once; length: 15; J: TRBJ1-2; DNA: TGTGCCAGCAGCTTCGGGGACACCCAGAGAGGTGGCTACACCTTC; CDR3: CASSFGDTQRGGYTF
D: TRBD2; V: TRBV11-2; size: NA; length: 13; J: TRBJ2-4; DNA: TGTGCCAGCAGCCTAAGCGGGGGTGACATTCAGTACTTC; CDR3: CASSLSGGDIQYF
D: TRBD2; V: TRBV5-1; size: NA; length: 16; J: TRBJ2-1; DNA: TGCGCCAGCAGCGCCGGGACTAGCGGGGGGCTAGGGGAGCAGTTCTTC; CDR3: CASSAGTSGGLGEQFF